One and the same sample provided the 25 T cell receptor beta chains below, sequenced in a study of shared clonotypes between healthy human individuals. Using immunoSEQ multiplex PCR, the repertoire was profiled, and TCRdb retains in-frame clones only, with some absent. The data show some 450,000 clones, with 75% to 80% seen just once and around 13% held by the top ten. The sequenced sample was PBMCs. These receptors were obtained from a woman between 35 and 50 years old in good health. Some clones in this sample may be carry-over from other donors' samples.

With regard to this clone: Other nucleotide sequences in the sample specify the same CDR3. This sequence joins TRBV7-7 and TRBJ1-1; D possibly corresponds to TRBD1 (6 bases). The CDR3 has 13 amino acids. Germline CDR1 and CDR2: SSHAT and FNYEAQ (reference sequence). V gave up 4 bases and J gave up 2 bases, with 8 bases separating them. This CDR3 reads CASSSDRNTEAFF. As DNA, the CDR3 is TGTGCCAGCAGCTCGGACAGAAACACTGAAGCTTTCTTT.

J is TRBJ2-3 and V is TRBV11-2; 8 bases line up with TRBD2. Trimming at V came to 8 bases and at J to 1 base, leaving 11 bases not matched to a gene. CDR3 length: 16 amino acids. Germline V gene data show CDR1 as SGHAT and CDR2 as FQNNGV. The DNA for the CDR3 is TGTGCCAGCTCACTCCAGGCGGGAGGCGGCACAGATACGCAGTATTTT. Protein product: CASSLQAGGGTDTQYF.

This sequence joins TRBV6-1 and TRBJ2-7, with D perhaps assigned TRBD1 or TRBD2 (5 bases each). The CDR3 is 16 residues long. Trimming removed 2 bases at V and 2 bases at J, with 16 bases between. The germline V gene has CDR1 MNHNS and CDR2 SASEGT. The CDR3 here is CASSEWGTSVAYEQYF. The DNA of the CDR3 is TGTGCCAGCAGTGAATGGGGGACGTCAGTGGCCTACGAGCAGTACTTC.

This clone appeared a single time. This chain joins TRBV28 and TRBJ2-3; tentative D call: TRBD2 (5 bases). With 6 bases removed from V and 1 base from J, the gap between germline ends came to 11 bases. Germline assignment: CDR1 MDHEN and CDR2 SYDVKM. The length of the CDR3 is 14 residues. The CDR3 nucleotides read TGTGCCAGCAGCGGGGTAATGGGCACAGATACGCAGTATTTT. Its protein product is CASSGVMGTDTQYF.

The gene calls are TRBV6-9 and TRBJ2-5, with 7 bases fitting TRBD1. CDR1 and CDR2 (germline): MNHGY, SVAAGI. The CDR3 length is 16 residues. Trimming removed 6 bases from V and 0 bases from J; junction bases left unmatched: 10. Written as DNA, the CDR3 is TGTGCCAGCAGCTTAGACAGGGAACCGTACCAAGAGACCCAGTACTTC. Protein product: CASSLDREPYQETQYF.

As concerns this clone: A read error is likely here: a far larger clone is one base away. Distinct nucleotide sequences in the sample also encode this CDR3. V and J are TRBV5-4 and TRBJ2-2; a possible D gene is TRBD2 (5 bases). The V gene's germline CDR1 is SGHNT and CDR2 YYREEE (reference sequence). CDR3 size: 15 residues. The DNA for the CDR3 is TGTGCCAGCAGCTTTTCCAGAGCGAACACCGGGGAGTTGTTTTTT. As protein: CASSFSRANTGELFF. The whole variable domain, filled in from reference TRBV5-4 and TRBJ2-2, reads ETGVTQSPTHLIKTRGQQVTLRCSSQSGHNTVSWYQQALGQGPQFIFQYYREEENGRGNFPPRFSGLQFPNYSSELNVNALELDDSALYLCASSFSRANTGELFFGEGSRLTVL.

The chain links TRBV7-9 to TRBJ2-6; D is unclear. In germline, CDR1 is SEHNR, CDR2 FQNEAQ (reference sequence). There are 16 residues in the CDR3. V lost 5 bases, J lost 2 bases, and 13 bases lay in between. CDR3 protein: CASSLRLEAGANVLTF. DNA for the CDR3: TGTGCCAGCAGCCTCCGGCTCGAAGCTGGGGCCAACGTCCTGACTTTC. The full variable domain, completed using reference TRBV7-9 and TRBJ2-6, is DTGVSQNPRHKITKRGQNVTFRCDPISEHNRLYWYRQTLGQGPEFLTYFQNEAQLEKSRLLSDRFSAERPKGSFSTLEIQRTEQGDSAMYLCASSLRLEAGANVLTFGAGSRLTVL.

With respect to this clone: A far larger clone is a single base away, which makes a read error likely. Distinct nucleotide sequences in the sample also encode this CDR3. The rearrangement joins TRBV28 to TRBJ1-5; D call uncertain. Germline loops: CDR1 MDHEN, CDR2 SYDVKM. CDR3 length equals 15 residues. CDR3 nucleotide sequence: TGTGCCAGCAGTTTACCAGAGAATAGCAATCAGCCCCAGCATTTC. Its translation is CASSLPENSNQPQHF.

In this sample, this clone turned up a few times. The V and J genes are TRBV28 and TRBJ1-5, with D unresolved. Germline CDR1 and CDR2: MDHEN and SYDVKM. There are 12 residues in the CDR3. The ends were cut back, 6 bases at V and 7 bases at J, with 10 bases in the middle. In nucleotides, the CDR3 is TGTGCCAGCAGCCGGTTGGCGCAGCCCCAGCATTTT. Its protein is CASSRLAQPQHF.

Of note for this clone: A read error is likely here: a far larger clone is one base away. The sample has other DNA sequences that encode this CDR3 too. In DNA form, the CDR3 reads TGTGCCTGGTCCACAGGGGCCGATCAGCCCCAGCATTTC. Translated: CAWSTGADQPQHF. This rearrangement joins TRBV30 to TRBJ1-5, with 7 bases identical to TRBD1. The CDR3 sequence is 13 residues long. Germline V lookup: CDR1 GTSNPN, CDR2 SVGIG (reference sequence).

The chain is built from TRBV28 and TRBJ2-7, with 8 bases matching TRBD1. The V and J ends lost 4 bases and 3 bases, in that order; junction bases with no gene match: 2. CDR1 and CDR2 from the germline V gene are MDHEN and SYDVKM. The CDR3 sequence is 13 residues long. CDR3 residues: CASSSTGVYEQYF. CDR3 bases: TGTGCCAGCAGTTCGACAGGGGTCTACGAGCAGTACTTC. The full variable domain, with the rest looked up from reference TRBV28 and TRBJ2-7, is DVKVTQSSRYLVKRTGEKVFLECVQDMDHENMFWYRQDPGLGLRLIYFSYDVKMKEKGDIPEGYSVSREKKERFSLILESASTNQTSMYLCASSSTGVYEQYFGPGTRLTVT.

The chain uses TRBV15 and TRBJ1-4; 8 nucleotides align to TRBD1. J lost 8 bases, V lost 2 bases, and 7 bases had no gene match. In germline, CDR1 is LNHNV, CDR2 YYDKDF (reference sequence). The CDR3 has 15 residues. The DNA for the CDR3 is TGTGCCACCAGCAGAACGACAGGGGAGGTGGAAAAACTGTTTTTT. Translating gives CATSRTTGEVEKLFF.

In its sample, this clone was seen a few times. The V and J genes are TRBV19 and TRBJ2-2; D remains ambiguous. The germline gives CDR1 LNHDA, CDR2 SQIVND (reference sequence). Trimming stripped 7 bases from V and 3 bases from J, with 12 bases between. This CDR3 region has 14 residues. CDR3 bases: TGTGCCAGTAACCCGACGTGGCACACCGGGGAGCTGTTTTTT. This encodes CASNPTWHTGELFF.

The V and J genes are TRBV5-5 and TRBJ1-5, with TRBD1 matching over 8 bases. The germline V gene encodes CDR1 SGHKS and CDR2 YYEKEE (reference sequence). The V segment lost 5 bases and the J segment 2 bases; nucleotides outside the gene matches: 9. There are 16 residues in the CDR3. The CDR3 nucleotides read TGTGCCAGCAGTTTGACAGGGGCGCATGGCAATCAGCCCCAGCATTTT. Translation: CASSLTGAHGNQPQHF.

The rearrangement joins TRBV7-6 to TRBJ1-1; TRBD1 aligns across 9 bases. This CDR3 has 14 residues. V lost 5 bases, J lost 2 bases, and 3 bases stayed unmatched. Germline assignment: CDR1 SGHVS and CDR2 FNYEAQ. CDR3 residues: CASSRTGANTEAFF. The CDR3 coding sequence is TGTGCCAGCAGCCGGACAGGGGCTAACACTGAAGCTTTCTTT.

This clone was counted only a few times. This could be a read error, since a much larger clone is one nucleotide away. This CDR3 is also generated by other DNA sequences in the sample. The chain joins TRBV28 to TRBJ1-4; D not resolved. In germline, CDR1 is MDHEN, CDR2 SYDVKM. The V and J ends lost 4 bases and 3 bases respectively, with 0 bases between them. This CDR3 has 11 residues. The CDR3 DNA reads as TGTGCCAGCAGTTCTAATGAAAAACTGTTTTTT. This encodes CASSSNEKLFF. Full variable domain (rest looked up from reference TRBV28 and TRBJ1-4): DVKVTQSSRYLVKRTGEKVFLECVQDMDHENMFWYRQDPGLGLRLIYFSYDVKMKEKGDIPEGYSVSREKKERFSLILESASTNQTSMYLCASSSNEKLFFGSGTQLSVL.

J is TRBJ2-7 and V is TRBV28; D is ambiguous. This CDR3 has 12 amino acids. Germline CDR1 and CDR2: MDHEN and SYDVKM. Trimming shortened V by 5 bases and J by 0 bases, and 5 bases separated the two germline ends. This chain's CDR3 is CASSRPSYEQYF. Here the CDR3 DNA reads TGTGCCAGCAGTAGGCCCTCCTACGAGCAGTACTTC.

The chain couples TRBV29-1 to TRBJ2-7, with unresolved D. V was clipped by 7 bases and J by 7 bases, with 20 bases between them. Per the germline V gene, CDR1 is SQVTM and CDR2 is ANQGSEA. This CDR3 is built from 13 residues. CDR3 coding DNA: TGCAGCGCCTCAAGCCTTGGGCCGGAGGAGCAGTACTTC. It is translated as CSASSLGPEEQYF.

This clone was observed once. This could be a read error, since a much larger clone is one nucleotide away. The CDR3 region is CASSLGASEARNEQYF. CDR3 bases: TGCGCCAGCAGCTTGGGGGCCTCGGAGGCGCGGAACGAGCAGTACTTC. V and J are TRBV5-1 and TRBJ2-7, with D maybe TRBD2 (5 bases). This CDR3 has 16 amino acids. Deletions cut 0 bases from V and 5 bases from J, with 18 bases between. Germline lookup yields CDR1 SGHRS and CDR2 YFSETQ.

This clone was observed a few times. The rearrangement links TRBV7-2 to TRBJ1-5; 7 bases fit TRBD1. CDR1 SGHTA and CDR2 FQGNSA come from the germline V gene. V was clipped by 2 bases and J by 6 bases; unmatched bases: 7. There are 15 residues in the CDR3. The CDR3 sequence: CASSLSRGSSQPQHF. In DNA, the CDR3 is TGTGCCAGCAGCTTAAGCAGGGGGTCCAGTCAGCCCCAGCATTTT. The full variable domain, completed using reference TRBV7-2 and TRBJ1-5, is GAGVSQSPSNKVTEKGKDVELRCDPISGHTALYWYRQSLGQGLEFLIYFQGNSAPDKSGLPSDRFSAERTGGSVSTLTIQRTQQEDSAVYLCASSLSRGSSQPQHFGDGTRLSIL.

This clone was found a few times. The chain uses TRBV30 and TRBJ1-2; D possibly corresponds to TRBD1 (5 bases). The V gene's germline CDR1 is GTSNPN and CDR2 SVGIG (reference sequence). Trimming took 0 bases from V and 8 from J, leaving 16 bases between them. This CDR3 has 14 residues. CDR3: CAWSVHQGRDGYTF. CDR3 DNA: TGTGCCTGGAGTGTACACCAGGGAAGGGACGGCTACACCTTC.

This chain connects TRBV11-2 to TRBJ2-7; 13 bases are a match to TRBD2. V was clipped by 2 bases and J by 6 bases; unmatched bases: 7. Germline-derived CDR1 and CDR2 are SGHAT and FQNNGV. CDR3 length equals 16 residues. The CDR3 nucleotides read TGTGCCAGCAGCTTAATGTGGACTAGCGGGAGAGCCGAGCAGTACTTC. Amino acid sequence: CASSLMWTSGRAEQYF.

This chain joins TRBV11-2 and TRBJ2-7; 14 nucleotides match TRBD2. Germline CDR1 reads SGHAT; CDR2 reads FQNNGV. The V and J ends lost 3 bases and 4 bases, in that order; junction bases with no gene match: 2. The CDR3 contains 15 residues. The CDR3 nucleotides read TGTGCCAGCAGCTTTCGACTAGCGGGAGGGTACGAGCAGTACTTC. It is translated as CASSFRLAGGYEQYF. Filled out from reference TRBV11-2 and TRBJ2-7, the complete variable domain reads EAGVAQSPRYKIIEKRQSVAFWCNPISGHATLYWYQQILGQGPKLLIQFQNNGVVDDSQLPKDRFSAERLKGVDSTLKIQPAKLEDSAVYLCASSFRLAGGYEQYFGPGTRLTVT.

The genes are TRBV4-3 and TRBJ2-3; D is ambiguous. V dropped 2 bases and J dropped 0 bases, with 9 bases sitting between them. The CDR3 has 15 residues. Germline CDR1 LGHNA, CDR2 YSLEER. The CDR3 region is CASSQLDSSTDTQYF. The CDR3 DNA follows: TGCGCCAGCAGCCAACTGGATTCTAGCACAGATACGCAGTATTTT.

This clone is a singleton in its sample. The V and J genes are TRBV5-1 and TRBJ2-7; D gene unclear. CDR3 length: 18 residues. The ends were cut back, 0 bases at V and 2 bases at J, with 21 bases in the middle. Germline CDR1 reads SGHRS; CDR2 reads YFSETQ. CDR3: CASSLASSSGITTYEQYF. Written as DNA, the CDR3 is TGCGCCAGCAGCTTGGCCTCGTCTTCTGGGATAACCACCTACGAGCAGTACTTC.